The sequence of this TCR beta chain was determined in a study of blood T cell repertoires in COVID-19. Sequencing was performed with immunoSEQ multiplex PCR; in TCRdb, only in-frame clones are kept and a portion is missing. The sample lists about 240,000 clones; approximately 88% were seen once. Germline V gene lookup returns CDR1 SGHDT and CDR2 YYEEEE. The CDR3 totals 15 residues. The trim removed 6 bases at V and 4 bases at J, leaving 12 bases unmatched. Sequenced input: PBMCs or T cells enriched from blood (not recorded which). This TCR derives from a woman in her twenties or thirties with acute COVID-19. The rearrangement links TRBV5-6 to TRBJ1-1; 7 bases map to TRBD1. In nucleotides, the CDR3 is TGTGCCAGCACCAAGGGGATGACAGGGAGCACTGAAGCTTTCTTT. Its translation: CASTKGMTGSTEAFF.